This T cell receptor (beta chain) stems from a study of CD8+ T cells in alopecia areata. Treatment indicated: oral pan-JAK inhibitor, 5-10 mg twice daily. Isolated RNA was reverse transcribed into cDNA used as the sequencing template. The assay was immunoSEQ multiplex PCR, and TCRdb's table has in-frame clones only and misses some. This table has about 210,000 clones, more than 60% appearing once. Germline V gene lookup returns CDR1 SGHAT and CDR2 FQNNGV. The CDR3 is 17 residues long. With 5 bases clipped from V and 5 bases from J, the junction kept 10 bases outside the gene matches. The sample was CD4+ T cells sorted from blood, taken at approximately week 42, from a patient treated with tofacitinib. V gene TRBV11-2 combines with J gene TRBJ2-1, with 12 bases that match TRBD2. The receptor's source is a human donor with alopecia areata. This chain's CDR3 is CASSPTASGGADNEQFF. Written as DNA, the CDR3 is TGTGCCAGCAGCCCGACAGCTAGCGGGGGGGCCGACAATGAGCAGTTCTTC.